The 18 T cell receptor beta chains in this list originate from one sample, sequenced in a study of blood T cells in healthy people across ages. Through a sample-barcoded 5' primer and a J-beta primer mix, a second PCR was run for roughly 7 to 12 cycles. MiXCR, run by TCRdb on the 5' RACE reads, gives a single entry per CDR3 protein. The data contain about 640,000 distinct CDR3 sequences, about 53% of them singletons. Sequencing used blood. The receptors here all came from a man between 60 and 70 years old in good health.

The rearrangement uses TRBV12-3 or TRBV12-4 and TRBJ2-3, with TRBD2 identical over 9 bases. The CDR3 spans 17 residues. Trimming at V came to 3 bases and at J to 2 bases, leaving 9 bases not matched to a gene. The CDR3 bases are TGTGCCAGCAGTTTGGATTCTGCGGGGGGGCCCACAGATACGCAGTATTTT. It encodes CASSLDSAGGPTDTQYF.

The chain recombines TRBV7-2 with TRBJ2-4; 11 bases are shared with TRBD2. With the DNA end fitting TRBJ2-5 better, the J assignment may be wrong. The CDR3 loop spans 18 amino acids. In germline, CDR1 is SGHTA, CDR2 FQGNSA. CDR3 sequence (DNA): TGTGCCAGCAGCTCCGGACTAGCGGGCCCCCTATTCGGAGGGACCCAGTACTTC. It specifies CASSSGLAGPLFGGTQYF.

The chain combines TRBV20-1 with TRBJ1-6; 9 nucleotides align to TRBD1. Per the germline V gene, CDR1 is DFQATT and CDR2 is SNEGSKA (reference sequence). With 5 bases clipped from V and 5 bases from J, the junction kept 4 bases outside the gene matches. CDR3 length: 14 residues. The CDR3, as DNA: TGCAGTGCTCGGACAGGGGCGGATAATTCACCCCTCCACTTT. Translation gives CSARTGADNSPLHF.

In DNA form, the CDR3 reads TGCAGTGCCGCCGCGACAGGCCTTGTCGGCGAGCAGTACTTC. As protein: CSAAATGLVGEQYF. The genes are TRBV20-1 and TRBJ2-5, with a tentative D call TRBD1 (6 bases). Matching the DNA end better, TRBJ2-7 makes the J call doubtful. The germline gives CDR1 DFQATT, CDR2 SNEGSKA (reference sequence). The CDR3 has 14 amino acids.

This clonotype has a handful of counts. The chain has TRBV5-1 and TRBJ2-7; TRBD2 matches at 11 bases. V shed 6 bases, J shed 2 bases, and the junction held 4 bases outside the gene matches. The germline V gene has CDR1 SGHRS and CDR2 YFSETQ. The CDR3 loop spans 14 amino acids. The CDR3 protein is CASTMTSGAYEQYF. DNA for the CDR3: TGCGCCAGCACCATGACTAGCGGGGCCTACGAGCAGTACTTC.

As to this clonotype: Sequence at one end of the junction differs from germline and may be a read error. The chain joins TRBV10-3 to TRBJ1-5; D is unclear. The CDR3 sequence is 13 residues long. The germline V gene has CDR1 ENHRY and CDR2 SYGVKD. Here the CDR3 DNA reads TGTGCCATCTGTGAGTCTGACGATCAGCCCCAGCATTTT. Encoded protein: CAICESDDQPQHF.

V is TRBV29-1 and J is TRBJ1-1; no reliable D call. This CDR3 is 14 amino acids long. With 7 bases removed from V and 4 bases from J, the gap between germline ends came to 19 bases. CDR1 SQVTM and CDR2 ANQGSEA come from the germline V gene. Written as DNA, the CDR3 is TGCAGCGCATCGACGGGAGGCCGGGGCACTGAAGCTTTCTTT. This sequence encodes CSASTGGRGTEAFF.

This clonotype was recorded a few times. This chain links TRBV6-2 or TRBV6-3 with TRBJ1-2, with 9 bases fitting TRBD1. This CDR3 has 14 amino acids. Germline V lookup: CDR1 MNHEY, CDR2 SVGEGT. V trimming: 5 bases; J trimming: 6 bases; junction bases outside the gene matches: 7. CDR3 coding DNA: TGTGCCAGCAGTAGAACAGGGGGCGCCGATGGCTACACCTTC. Its translation is CASSRTGGADGYTF.

This clonotype was seen at least ten times. The chain employs TRBV25-1 and TRBJ2-2; D uncertain. The CDR3 spans 15 residues. V lost 1 base and J 1 base, leaving 7 bases between the germline ends. Germline V gene lookup returns CDR1 MGHDK and CDR2 SYGVNS. As DNA, the CDR3 is TGTGCCAGCAGTGAATTCGTCCAGAACACCGGGGAGCTGTTTTTT. Protein product: CASSEFVQNTGELFF.

The sample holds a few counts of this clonotype. The gene calls are TRBV5-1 and TRBJ2-7; no clear D. The V end was cut by 5 bases, the J end by 0 bases, with 9 bases between. Germline lookup yields CDR1 SGHRS and CDR2 YFSETQ. This CDR3 contains 13 residues. The CDR3 nucleotides are TGCGCCAGCAGTGTAGGGTACTCCTACGAGCAGTACTTC. Its translation is CASSVGYSYEQYF. Full variable domain (outside the CDR3, taken from reference TRBV5-1 and TRBJ2-7): KAGVTQTPRYLIKTRGQQVTLSCSPISGHRSVSWYQQTPGQGLQFLFEYFSETQRNKGNFPGRFSGRQFSNSRSEMNVSTLELGDSALYLCASSVGYSYEQYFGPGTRLTVT.

The table lists this clonotype with a count of one. The chain is built from TRBV4-1 and TRBJ2-2; 9 nucleotides align to TRBD1. V was clipped by 9 bases and J by 7 bases; unmatched bases: 6. Germline V gene sequence: CDR1 MGHRA, CDR2 YSYEKL. There are 13 residues in the CDR3. Here the CDR3 reads CASHRGPGGELFF. The DNA for the CDR3 is TGCGCCAGTCACAGGGGGCCGGGCGGGGAGCTGTTTTTT.

This clonotype was observed a few times. The rearrangement uses TRBV11-2 and TRBJ2-1, with D possibly being TRBD1 (6 bases). The CDR3 covers 15 residues. The V gene lost 5 bases and the J gene lost 0 bases, with 11 bases spanning the gap. The germline CDR1 and CDR2 sequences are SGHAT and FQNNGV. As DNA, the CDR3 is TGTGCCAGCAGCGCGACAGGCCGCTCCTACAATGAGCAGTTCTTC. As protein: CASSATGRSYNEQFF.

This clonotype was seen ten or more times. The J gene is TRBJ2-3, the V gene TRBV20-1; 7 bases are shared with TRBD1. J gave up 2 bases and V 3 bases, and 5 bases lay outside the gene matches. CDR1 and CDR2 from the germline V gene are DFQATT and SNEGSKA (reference sequence). This CDR3 comprises 14 residues. The CDR3 here is CSARKTGTTDTQYF. The CDR3 DNA is TGCAGTGCTAGGAAGACAGGGACCACAGATACGCAGTATTTT.

V usage is TRBV11-2 and J usage is TRBJ2-2, with D perhaps given as TRBD1 or TRBD2 (5 bases each). Between the trimmed V and J ends, which lost 5 bases and 2 bases, there was a span of 15 bases. The CDR3 has 16 amino acids. Germline assignment: CDR1 SGHAT and CDR2 FQNNGV. The CDR3 here is CASSTRGTLNTGELFF. The CDR3 region has the DNA TGTGCCAGCAGCACCCGGGGCACACTAAACACCGGGGAGCTGTTTTTT.

This sequence joins TRBV7-2 and TRBJ1-4; the match to TRBD1 covers 7 bases. The germline CDR1 and CDR2 sequences are SGHTA and FQGNSA. This CDR3 contains 15 residues. Trimming took 0 bases from V and 6 from J; bases not matched to a gene: 4. The CDR3 sequence: CASSLATGSYEKLFF. In DNA, the CDR3 is TGTGCCAGCAGCTTAGCGACAGGGAGTTATGAAAAACTGTTTTTT.

This sequence joins TRBV15 and TRBJ2-1; tentatively, D is TRBD1 (6 bases). V was shortened by 6 bases and J by 0 bases, with 9 bases between the two germline ends. Germline V gene sequence: CDR1 LNHNV, CDR2 YYDKDF (reference sequence). The CDR3 is made up of 14 amino acids. For the CDR3, the DNA is TGTGCCACCAGTAGGACAGACTCCTACAATGAGCAGTTCTTC. Translating gives CATSRTDSYNEQFF.

This clonotype was seen only a few times. CDR3 coding DNA: TGTGCCAGCAGCCAAGATTACAGGGGAGCTTTCTTT. Translated, it gives CASSQDYRGAFF. The rearrangement uses TRBV3-1 and TRBJ1-1, with TRBD1 matching 7 bases. Germline V gene lookup returns CDR1 LGHDT and CDR2 YNNKEL (reference sequence). V shed 0 bases and J 10 bases; nucleotides not matched to a gene: 2. The CDR3 spans 12 residues.

This clonotype was counted between two and nine times. The chain combines TRBV12-3 or TRBV12-4 with TRBJ2-7, with D unresolved. The CDR3 has 14 amino acids. With 3 bases removed from V and 3 bases from J, the gap between germline ends came to 12 bases. The CDR3 loop is CASSFGIADYEQYF. CDR3 nucleotides: TGTGCCAGCAGTTTTGGTATCGCCGACTACGAGCAGTACTTC.